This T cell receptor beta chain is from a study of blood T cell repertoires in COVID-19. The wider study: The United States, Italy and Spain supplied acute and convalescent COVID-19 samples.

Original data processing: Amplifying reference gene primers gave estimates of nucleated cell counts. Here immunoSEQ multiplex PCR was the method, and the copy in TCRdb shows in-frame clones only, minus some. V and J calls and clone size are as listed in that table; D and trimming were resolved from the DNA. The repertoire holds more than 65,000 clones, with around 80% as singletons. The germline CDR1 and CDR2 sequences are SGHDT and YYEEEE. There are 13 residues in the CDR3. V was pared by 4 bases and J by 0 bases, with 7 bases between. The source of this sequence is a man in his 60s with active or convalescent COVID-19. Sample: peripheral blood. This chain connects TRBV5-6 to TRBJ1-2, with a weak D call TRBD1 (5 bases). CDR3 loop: CASSETANYGYTF. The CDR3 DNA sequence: TGTGCCAGCAGCGAGACAGCTAACTATGGCTACACCTTC.